The rows below give T cell receptor beta chains drawn from one sample of a study of blood T cell repertoires in COVID-19. Sequencing used immunoSEQ multiplex PCR; TCRdb keeps in-frame clones, though not all of them. The data show some 180,000 clones, with around 80% seen just once and 6% to 8.5% held by the top ten. The sample taken for sequencing was peripheral blood. The receptor set was obtained from a man between 60 and 75 years old with acute or convalescent COVID-19. The CDR3 runs from the conserved cysteine through the conserved F or W. The D gene is left open where the match is weak. Some rows mark clone size as missing; the rest say once, few, many or name a class of expanded clone.

TRBJ1-1	-	-	TRBV6-5	TGTGCCAGCAGTTACATGGGCGCCCAGGGCACTGAAGCTTTCTTT	CASSYMGAQGTEAFF
TRBJ1-5	once	TRBD1	TRBV18	TGTGCCAGCTCACCGCTCGGACAGGGGGCGGCGGATCAGCCCCAGCATTTT	CASSPLGQGAADQPQHF
TRBJ2-7	-	-	TRBV2	TGTGCCAGCAGTGATGGGGACATTCCCTACGAGCAGTACTTC	CASSDGDIPYEQYF
TRBJ1-2	few	TRBD1	TRBV3-1/TRBV3-2	TGTGCCAGCAGCCAAGATTGGACAGGAAGGGGCTACACCTTC	CASSQDWTGRGYTF
TRBJ1-2	-	-	TRBV19	TGTGCCAGTAGTAACCCCGGGGGGGCGAGGTATGGCTACACCTTC	CASSNPGGARYGYTF
TRBJ1-1	-	-	TRBV11-2	TGTGCCAGCAGCTTCCCGTCGGGGGGTCTGAACACTGAAGCTTTCTTT	CASSFPSGGLNTEAFF
TRBJ2-1	-	TRBD1	TRBV24-1	TGTGCCACCAGGGAGCCGGGACAGCCTCTTTTACGTTCCATTGAGCAGTTCTTC	CATREPGQPLLRSIEQFF
TRBJ1-1	-	TRBD1	TRBV3-1/TRBV3-2	TGTGCCAGCAGCCAATACGCTTGGGACAGGGACACTGAAGCTTTCTTT	CASSQYAWDRDTEAFF
TRBJ2-1	-	TRBD2	TRBV4-3	TGCGCCAGCAGCCAGCTAGCGGGGCCCGCCAATGAGCAGTTCTTC	CASSQLAGPANEQFF
TRBJ2-2	-	TRBD2	TRBV7-6	TGTGCCAGCAGTCGGATAGCGGGGGGGCCAGGCGGGGAGCTGTTTTTT	CASSRIAGGPGGELFF
TRBJ2-2	-	TRBD1	TRBV14	TGTGCCAGCAGCCCTAGGGGGCACGGGGAGCTGTTTTTT	CASSPRGHGELFF
TRBJ1-1	-	TRBD1	TRBV6-5	TGTGCCAGCAGTTATCGACCGGGACAGGCTTTCTTT	CASSYRPGQAFF
TRBJ1-1	many	-	TRBV6-5	TGTGCCTGTTCGACAAGCGCAGGGGCGAACACTGAAGCTTTCTTT	CACSTSAGANTEAFF
TRBJ1-1	few	TRBD1	TRBV18	TGTGCCAGCTCACCCTCGGGACAGGCCCTGGGCACTGAAGCTTTCTTT	CASSPSGQALGTEAFF
TRBJ1-5	-	-	TRBV6-1	TGTGCCAGCAGTGAGGGGCGGTTGAGGCCCCAGCATTTT	CASSEGRLRPQHF
TRBJ1-2	-	TRBD1	TRBV10-3	TGTGCCATCAGCCAACAGGGGGCTGGCTATGGCTACACCTTC	CAISQQGAGYGYTF
TRBJ1-5	-	TRBD1	TRBV4-2	TGTGCCAGCAGCCAAGATGGGCAGGGGGTCGTTCAGCCCCAGCATTTT	CASSQDGQGVVQPQHF
TRBJ1-3	-	TRBD1	TRBV24-1	TGTGCCACCAGTGAGGGACAGCCGGCAGACACCATATATTTT	CATSEGQPADTIYF
TRBJ1-5	-	-	TRBV7-2	TGTGCCAGCAGCTTAAGACAGGGCAATCAGCCCCAGCATTTT	CASSLRQGNQPQHF
TRBJ2-1	-	TRBD2	TRBV24-1	TGTGCCACCAGTGATCCGATTAACCGACTAGCAACCTACAATGAGCAGTTCTTC	CATSDPINRLATYNEQFF
TRBJ2-2	-	TRBD1	TRBV23-1	TGCGCCAGCAGTCTGGACAGGGCGGGCACCGGGGAGCTGTTTTTT	CASSLDRAGTGELFF
TRBJ2-1	-	-	TRBV7-9	TGTGCCAGCAGCCCATCTAGCTATGAGCAGTTCTTC	CASSPSSYEQFF
TRBJ2-7	once	TRBD1	TRBV6-5	TGTGCCAGCAGTTACTCCCGGGACAGTTACGAGCAGTACTTC	CASSYSRDSYEQYF
TRBJ2-7	-	-	TRBV18	TGTGCCAGCTCACCGTCGCGGCTCGAGCAGTACTTC	CASSPSRLEQYF
TRBJ2-3	-	-	TRBV4-3	TGCGCCAGCAGCCAAGATCCCCAGGGGCCCTCATCCACAGATACGCAGTATTTT	CASSQDPQGPSSTDTQYF